This T cell receptor beta chain came from a study of T cells in Graves' hyperthyroidism and ophthalmopathy (dated by TCRdb to between 2017 and 2020). Notes on the research overall: Peripheral blood was sampled at the time of initial diagnosis, prior to any treatment. In addition, the study compared T-cell repertoires in thyroid tissue and in blood from several Graves' hyperthyroidism patients. The roughly 91 discovery patients were randomly divided into training and test sets at a 7:3 ratio. To identify distinguishing TCR V-J signatures, a discovery cohort of about 100 patients was used, comprising fewer than 45 with Graves' ophthalmopathy and under 60 with stable Graves' hyperthyroidism. According to the paper, TCR Vbeta CDR3 sequencing was carried out on more than 120 peripheral blood samples, which came from about 45 ophthalmopathy, approximately 78 hyperthyroidism and 17 progressor patients. Prospective prediction of ophthalmopathy was tested in an independent validation cohort of approximately 19 hyperthyroidism patients and 17 patients who later progressed to ophthalmopathy. After sampling, hyperthyroidism patients received methimazole starting at 30 mg daily, and ophthalmopathy patients received high-dose intravenous methylprednisolone.

Stable Graves' hyperthyroidism was defined as the absence of progression to ophthalmopathy over 18 months of follow-up. Hyperthyroidism patients were newly diagnosed, with disease duration under 2 months, and aged 18 to 65 years. The study excluded patients with uncontrolled infections, other autoimmune diseases, pregnancy or lactation. Diagnoses were established on the basis of clinical symptoms, serum thyroxine and TRAb, thyroid ultrasound, and orbital computed tomography. Ficoll-Paque density gradient centrifugation was used to isolate PBMCs from 8 to 10 ml of fresh peripheral blood. Trizol reagent was used to extract total RNA, and RNA quality was then checked on an Agilent 2100 Bioanalyzer. This clonotype was seen at least ten times. Its recognized antigen is unknown. Base qualities were left out, and no much larger clone turns up one base away. Beyond this particular receptor, the publication reports: No statistical method was used to fix the sample size in advance, and group allocation was not hidden from the investigators. In validation, progression to ophthalmopathy was predicted by the model with approximately 67% sensitivity and 72.22% specificity, a median of approximately 6.5 months before onset. In cross-validation, a model built on a 13 V-J signature told ophthalmopathy apart from stable hyperthyroidism with approximately 90% sensitivity and 81% to 82% specificity, and in testing the same model reached 80%/75%. Most expanded thyroid clonotypes (frequency above 0.001) were also detected in blood, suggesting blood repertoires may reflect thyroid immune responses.

The TCR beta CDR3 regions were amplified from RNA transcripts. The first round of RT-PCR for the TCR CDR3 was performed with the HTBI primer set and the Qiagen OneStep RT-PCR kit. Libraries were constructed in a second round of multiplex PCR, after which size selection and purification were performed. Sequencing of the libraries was done on an Illumina HiSeq2000 using paired-end 100 bp reads. The original pipeline was this. SOAPnuke was used to process the raw data, with reads discarded if the reads contained adapters or uncalled bases, had a mean Phred below 15, or lacked an exact constant-primer or identifier match. High-quality paired reads were merged with COPE v1.2.5, and unique nucleotide sequences were defined as clonotypes. MiTCR v1.1 was used to align clonotypes to the IMGT TRBV, TRBD and TRBJ reference segments. Only V-J combinations with frequency above 0.0001, covering 99% to 99.2% of repertoires, were analysed. A TCS score was defined as the ratio between F50 (clonal expansion) and ExV (chaos), using BLOSUM62-based TCRdist between CDR3 peptides within each V-J. Welch's t-statistics and random forest reduced 500 to 550 V-J features to some 14, which were used in a naive Bayes classifier (R e1071). The raw public data were reprocessed by TCRdb itself: fastp quality trimming at Q25, MiXCR clonotype calling, in-frame beta chains only. Rows with a matching CDR3 protein are joined into one entry that keeps the most common DNA and genes. Clone size and V and J calls follow TCRdb, not the original study. A total of roughly 420,000 distinct CDR3 sequences appear in this sample, 15% to 18% of them only once. The leading ten clones occupy 13% to 15% of the sample.

This clonotype originated in a woman between 18 and 29 years old with Graves' hyperthyroidism. The specimen sequenced was blood.

The CDR3 region has the sequence CSARDGRGTAGELFF. At the DNA level, the sequence is TGCAGTGCTAGAGATGGGCGGGGAACGGCCGGGGAGCTGTTTTTT. The rearrangement combines TRBV20-1 with TRBJ2-2, and TRBD2 may be the D gene, going by 6 matching bases. Its CDR3 holds 15 amino acids, cysteine through phenylalanine. The DNA shown is the 45-base CDR3, in frame from base 1. From the germline V gene (reference sequence), CDR1 is DFQATT and CDR2 is SNEGSKA. V loses 0 bases of germline sequence and J loses 6 bases, and the interval between the two ends is 14 bases.